These 23 T cell receptor beta chains were all obtained from the same sample, sequenced in a study of vaccination and CD4 T cells after COVID-19. CD4+ T cells that had been cultured provided DNA sequenced with the Oncomine TCR Beta short-read assay. One entry per CDR3 protein results from TCRdb running MiXCR on the PCR reads. This sample has 6,700 or so distinct CDR3 sequences, with about 40% found just once. Treatment denoted: roughly 10-day PBMC culture with coronavirus spike peptide pools or control peptides (ViraFEST assay). Ahead of the COVID-19 pandemic (2011-2018), the CD4+ T cells of the unexposed donor were collected. Their target antigens are unknown. Sequenced input: CD4+ T cells from blood, cultured in vitro. Source of these receptors: a human donor in good health.

CDR3 sequence: CASSQGPTAYEQYF. The CDR3 DNA reads TGTGCCAGCAGCCAGGGCCCCACAGCTTACGAGCAGTACTTC. The V call is TRBV12-3 or TRBV12-4, the J call TRBJ2-7; weak D call: TRBD1 (5 bases). The CDR3 totals 14 residues. Trimming shortened V by 6 bases and J by 4 bases, and 16 bases separated the two germline ends.

This clonotype was observed a handful of times. V usage is TRBV20-1 and J usage is TRBJ2-5, with 7 bases that match TRBD1. Per germline, CDR1 DFQATT and CDR2 SNEGSKA (reference sequence). With V trimmed by 2 bases and J by 2 bases, 5 bases remained unmatched. The CDR3 covers 14 residues. The CDR3 region is CSARLQGSQETQYF. CDR3 DNA sequence: TGCAGTGCTAGACTACAGGGGTCACAAGAGACCCAGTACTTC.

The V and J genes are TRBV5-1 and TRBJ1-2; D uncertain. V lost 0 bases, J lost 4 bases, and 10 bases lay in between. This CDR3 spans 14 amino acids. The V gene's germline CDR1 is SGHRS and CDR2 YFSETQ. CDR3 region: CASSLEAFRYGYTF. DNA for the CDR3: TGCGCCAGCAGCTTGGAAGCATTCCGCTATGGCTACACCTTC.

The rearrangement links TRBV19 to TRBJ1-5, with no clear D. V was trimmed by 6 bases and J by 3 bases, leaving 9 bases between them. Germline assignment: CDR1 LNHDA and CDR2 SQIVND (reference sequence). The CDR3 has 13 residues. CDR3 residues: CASSLGLNQPQHF. CDR3 DNA sequence: TGTGCCAGTAGCCTAGGACTCAATCAGCCCCAGCATTTT.

This clonotype has only a few counts. CDR3 bases: TGTGCCAGCACATTAAAGGACTATGGCTACACCTTC. Protein product: CASTLKDYGYTF. This rearrangement joins TRBV6-1 to TRBJ1-2; D unclear. The germline CDR1 and CDR2 sequences are MNHNS and SASEGT. This CDR3 is built from 12 residues. Trimming shortened V by 7 bases and J by 3 bases, and 9 bases separated the two germline ends.

The chain recombines TRBV20-1 with TRBJ1-6, with D tentatively TRBD1 (6 bases). This CDR3 has 15 amino acids. Germline lookup yields CDR1 DFQATT and CDR2 SNEGSKA (reference sequence). Between the trimmed V and J ends, which lost 3 bases and 8 bases, there was a span of 17 bases. CDR3 sequence reads: CSASLGAGGDSPLHF. The CDR3 DNA reads TGCAGTGCTAGCTTGGGGGCGGGTGGGGATTCACCCCTCCACTTT.

The chain employs TRBV7-9 and TRBJ1-3; no clear D. The CDR3 is 15 residues long. Trimming removed 6 bases at V and 0 bases at J, with 12 bases between. Germline loops: CDR1 SEHNR, CDR2 FQNEAQ (reference sequence). The CDR3 bases are TGTGCCAGCAGACTTACAGTAAGCTCTGGAAACACCATATATTTT. Translated, it gives CASRLTVSSGNTIYF.

This clonotype has only a few counts. The chain has TRBV15 and TRBJ1-2; 8 positions agree with TRBD1. Germline V lookup: CDR1 LNHNV, CDR2 YYDKDF (reference sequence). The trim removed 3 bases at V and 8 bases at J, leaving 5 bases unmatched. CDR3 length: 13 residues. The DNA of the CDR3 is TGTGCCACCAGCAGCTGGACAGGGCTCGGCTACACCTTC. Amino acids: CATSSWTGLGYTF.

This chain joins TRBV6-1 and TRBJ1-1; perhaps TRBD1 as D (5 bases). Germline loops: CDR1 MNHNS, CDR2 SASEGT. V lost 3 bases and J 1 base, leaving 9 bases between the germline ends. The length of the CDR3 is 14 residues. The CDR3 nucleotides are TGTGCCAGCAGTGAGAGACAGAAGAACACTGAAGCTTTCTTT. Its translation is CASSERQKNTEAFF.

V and J are TRBV12-3 or TRBV12-4 and TRBJ2-5, with a possible D match to TRBD2 (5 bases). The CDR3 runs 13 residues. Trimming left V 3 bases short and J 5 bases short, with 10 bases between. The CDR3 DNA reads TGTGCCAGCAGTTTCGGACGGAGGGAGACCCAGTACTTC. Translation: CASSFGRRETQYF.

This chain joins TRBV10-2 and TRBJ2-1; 7 bases fit TRBD2. The CDR3 sequence is 15 residues long. Trimming cost V 2 bases and J 3 bases; bases outside gene matches: 4. Germline lookup yields CDR1 WSHSY and CDR2 SAAADI. CDR3 DNA sequence: TGCGCCAGCAGTGAGACGGGGGACTACTACAATGAGCAGTTCTTC. Translating it yields CASSETGDYYNEQFF.

This chain uses TRBV2 with TRBJ1-5; D gene ambiguous. Germline lookup yields CDR1 SNHLY and CDR2 FYNNEI. This CDR3 spans 13 amino acids. V was trimmed by 4 bases and J by 7 bases, leaving 11 bases between them. The CDR3 bases are TGTGCCAGCAGTGGGTGGACGGAGCAGCCCCAGCATTTT. Its protein is CASSGWTEQPQHF.

This clonotype was detected a few times. V is TRBV6-5 and J is TRBJ1-6; maybe TRBD1 (5 bases). CDR3 length: 19 residues. Germline V CDR1 and CDR2: MNHEY, SVGAGI. Trimming removed 2 bases at V and 1 base at J, with 18 bases between. DNA for the CDR3: TGTGCCAGCAGTTACGTCGGGCCCAGGGAGGAATCCTATAATTCACCCCTCCACTTT. Translating it yields CASSYVGPREESYNSPLHF.

This clonotype is labeled as medium-sized. V gene TRBV6-1 combines with J gene TRBJ1-2; 9 positions match TRBD1. This CDR3 is built from 13 residues. From germline, CDR1 is MNHNS and CDR2 SASEGT. The J segment lost 8 bases and the V segment lost 6 bases, leaving 7 bases of the junction unmatched. DNA for the CDR3: TGTGCCAGCAGCTCGGGACAGGGAGAGGGCTACACCTTC. Translation gives CASSSGQGEGYTF.

The chain joins TRBV7-9 to TRBJ1-3; no clear D. V lost 7 bases, J lost 4 bases, and 14 bases lay in between. The CDR3 consists of 14 residues. CDR1 SEHNR and CDR2 FQNEAQ come from the germline V gene (reference sequence). For the CDR3, the DNA is TGTGCCAGCAACCCGGGTGAAGGGGGAAACACCATATATTTT. Its protein is CASNPGEGGNTIYF. Full variable domain (outside the CDR3, taken from reference TRBV7-9 and TRBJ1-3): DTGVSQNPRHKITKRGQNVTFRCDPISEHNRLYWYRQTLGQGPEFLTYFQNEAQLEKSRLLSDRFSAERPKGSFSTLEIQRTEQGDSAMYLCASNPGEGGNTIYFGEGSWLTVV.

The J gene is TRBJ2-3, the V gene TRBV29-1, with TRBD2 matching over 10 bases. V shed 4 bases and J 3 bases; nucleotides not matched to a gene: 10. CDR1 and CDR2 (germline): SQVTM, ANQGSEA. The CDR3 sequence is 16 residues long. The CDR3 is CSVGRAGGPRTDTQYF. The CDR3 DNA sequence: TGCAGCGTTGGACGAGCGGGGGGGCCTAGAACAGATACGCAGTATTTT.

This sequence joins TRBV12-3 or TRBV12-4 and TRBJ1-1; D remains ambiguous. V dropped 3 bases and J dropped 1 base, with 9 bases sitting between them. The CDR3 is 14 amino acids. CDR3 nucleotide sequence: TGTGCCAGCAGTTTGGGAGACAAGAACACTGAAGCTTTCTTT. The encoded protein is CASSLGDKNTEAFF.

This clonotype was counted between two and nine times. The chain recombines TRBV25-1 with TRBJ1-2, with 7 positions matching TRBD1. The CDR3 contains 15 residues. After removal of 4 bases from V and 2 bases from J, the junction contained 7 bases not matched to a gene. Germline loops: CDR1 MGHDK, CDR2 SYGVNS. CDR3 protein: CASSARQGWNYGYTF. CDR3 DNA sequence: TGTGCCAGCAGTGCTAGACAGGGATGGAACTATGGCTACACCTTC.

About this clonotype itself: This sequence may be a read error, since a much larger clone differs from it by one base. The rearrangement links TRBV6-2 or TRBV6-3 to TRBJ2-3, with D possibly being TRBD2 (6 bases). Germline-derived CDR1 and CDR2 are MNHEY and SVGEGT. The germline V and J ends were trimmed by 10 bases and 0 bases, with 17 bases remaining between them. This CDR3 is built from 15 residues. CDR3 DNA sequence: TGTGCCAACACCCCGAGGGCGGGGAGCACAGATACGCAGTATTTT. Protein sequence: CANTPRAGSTDTQYF.

This clonotype has only a few counts. The chain combines TRBV5-5 with TRBJ1-5, with D perhaps TRBD1 (6 bases). The CDR3 extends over 16 amino acids. The germline V and J ends were trimmed by 1 base and 0 bases, with 11 bases remaining between them. CDR1 SGHKS and CDR2 YYEKEE come from the germline V gene (reference sequence). The CDR3 sequence: CASSLSGQYSNQPQHF. The CDR3 DNA sequence: TGTGCCAGCAGCTTGTCCGGACAGTATAGCAATCAGCCCCAGCATTTT.

The chain recombines TRBV19 with TRBJ2-1; 11 bases map to TRBD2. Germline assignment: CDR1 LNHDA and CDR2 SQIVND (reference sequence). J was trimmed by 0 bases and V by 4 bases; bases with no gene match: 8. The CDR3 extends over 18 amino acids. The CDR3 coding sequence is TGTGCCAGTAGTAATCTAGCGGGGGGCCTAAGCTCCTACAATGAGCAGTTCTTC. Its protein product is CASSNLAGGLSSYNEQFF.

This clonotype is medium-sized (0.01 to 0.1%) within its sample. V gene TRBV12-3 or TRBV12-4 combines with J gene TRBJ1-5; D remains unclear. Between the trimmed V and J ends, which lost 2 bases and 5 bases, there was a span of 4 bases. This CDR3 contains 12 residues. CDR3 DNA sequence: TGTGCCAGCAGTTTATTCGATCAGCCCCAGCATTTT. This sequence encodes CASSLFDQPQHF.

The chain is built from TRBV20-1 and TRBJ1-5; D is uncertain. Germline V CDR1 and CDR2: DFQATT, SNEGSKA (reference sequence). The V gene lost 3 bases and the J gene lost 4 bases, with 10 bases spanning the gap. The CDR3 is 13 residues long. In nucleotides, the CDR3 is TGCAGTGCTAGGGGTCTTCGGAATCAGCCCCAGCATTTT. Its translation: CSARGLRNQPQHF.